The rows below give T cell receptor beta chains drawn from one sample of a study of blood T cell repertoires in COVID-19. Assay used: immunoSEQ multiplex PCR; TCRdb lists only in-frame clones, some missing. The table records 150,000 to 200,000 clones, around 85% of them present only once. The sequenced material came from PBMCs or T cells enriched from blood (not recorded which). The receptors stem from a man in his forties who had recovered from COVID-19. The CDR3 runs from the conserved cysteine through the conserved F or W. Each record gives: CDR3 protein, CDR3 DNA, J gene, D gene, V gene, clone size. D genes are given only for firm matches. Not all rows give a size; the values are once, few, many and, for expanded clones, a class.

CDR3aa: CASSLMAGSGNTIYF; CDR3nt: TGTGCCAGCAGCTTAATGGCTGGCTCTGGAAACACCATATATTTT; j_gene: TRBJ1-3; d_gene: .; v_gene: TRBV7-2; abundance: .
CDR3aa: CASSIDIGGDTEAFF; CDR3nt: TGTGCCAGTAGTATAGATATAGGGGGAGACACTGAAGCTTTCTTT; j_gene: TRBJ1-1; d_gene: .; v_gene: TRBV19; abundance: .
CDR3aa: CASTKGAQTVAYGYTF; CDR3nt: TGTGCCAGTACCAAAGGGGCCCAGACAGTAGCCTATGGCTACACCTTC; j_gene: TRBJ1-2; d_gene: .; v_gene: TRBV19; abundance: once
CDR3aa: CASRLPQDRNQPQHF; CDR3nt: TGTGCCAGCAGACTTCCCCAGGACAGAAATCAGCCCCAGCATTTT; j_gene: TRBJ1-5; d_gene: .; v_gene: TRBV28; abundance: once
CDR3aa: CASSVDGDTGELFF; CDR3nt: TGTGCCAGCAGCGTGGACGGGGACACCGGGGAGCTGTTTTTT; j_gene: TRBJ2-2; d_gene: .; v_gene: TRBV9; abundance: .
CDR3aa: CASSLEGAWSRSSQETQYF; CDR3nt: TGTGCCAGCAGCTTAGAAGGCGCGTGGTCCAGGTCCTCCCAAGAGACCCAGTACTTC; j_gene: TRBJ2-5; d_gene: .; v_gene: TRBV7-9; abundance: .
CDR3aa: CASSFPRQGRYEQYF; CDR3nt: TGTGCCAGCAGTTTCCCAAGACAGGGAAGGTACGAGCAGTACTTC; j_gene: TRBJ2-7; d_gene: TRBD1; v_gene: TRBV6-5; abundance: .
CDR3aa: CAISESINSGNTIYF; CDR3nt: TGTGCCATCAGTGAGTCAATCAACTCTGGAAACACCATATATTTT; j_gene: TRBJ1-3; d_gene: .; v_gene: TRBV10-3; abundance: .
CDR3aa: CASSIAVGENIQYF; CDR3nt: TGTGCCAGTAGTATAGCCGTAGGGGAAAACATTCAGTACTTC; j_gene: TRBJ2-4; d_gene: .; v_gene: TRBV19; abundance: .
CDR3aa: CASSDFSTGTAFF; CDR3nt: TGTGCCAGCAGTGACTTTTCGACAGGGACAGCTTTCTTT; j_gene: TRBJ1-1; d_gene: TRBD1; v_gene: TRBV6-4; abundance: .
CDR3aa: CASSLVGPGQGPSYEQYF; CDR3nt: TGTGCCAGCAGTTTAGTGGGACCGGGACAGGGGCCCTCCTACGAGCAGTACTTC; j_gene: TRBJ2-7; d_gene: TRBD1; v_gene: TRBV27; abundance: many
CDR3aa: CASSLGGGPGPQHF; CDR3nt: TGTGCCAGCAGTTTAGGGGGCGGGCCAGGGCCCCAGCATTTT; j_gene: TRBJ1-5; d_gene: .; v_gene: TRBV28; abundance: .
CDR3aa: CASSWTITGRQETQYF; CDR3nt: TGCGCCAGCAGCTGGACGATAACAGGGAGACAAGAGACCCAGTACTTC; j_gene: TRBJ2-5; d_gene: .; v_gene: TRBV5-1; abundance: .